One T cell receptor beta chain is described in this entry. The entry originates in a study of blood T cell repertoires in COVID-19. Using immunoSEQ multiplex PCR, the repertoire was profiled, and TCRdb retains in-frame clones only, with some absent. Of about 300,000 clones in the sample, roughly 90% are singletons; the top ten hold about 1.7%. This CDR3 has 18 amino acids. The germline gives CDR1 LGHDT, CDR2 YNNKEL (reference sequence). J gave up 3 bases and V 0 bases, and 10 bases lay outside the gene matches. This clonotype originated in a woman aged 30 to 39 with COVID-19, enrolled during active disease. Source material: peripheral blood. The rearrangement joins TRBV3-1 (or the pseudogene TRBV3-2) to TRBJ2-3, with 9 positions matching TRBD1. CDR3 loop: CASSQDLTGGFGTDTQYF. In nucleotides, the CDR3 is TGTGCCAGCAGCCAAGATCTCACAGGGGGCTTTGGGACAGATACGCAGTATTTT.